These 27 T cell receptor beta chains were sequenced from one sample in a study of blood T cells in healthy people across ages. A second roughly 7 to 11 cycle PCR used barcoded and J-beta primers. Using its own MiXCR run on the 5' RACE reads, TCRdb lists one record per CDR3 protein. The sample yields about a million distinct CDR3 sequences, roughly half seen once. The sample taken for sequencing was blood. These receptors were obtained from a woman aged 55-70 years in good health.

Remarks on this clonotype: The junction departs from the called germline gene at one end, perhaps through a read error. The chain carries TRBV28 and TRBJ1-5; 7 bases fit TRBD1. The germline CDR1 and CDR2 sequences are MDHEN and SYDVKM. The CDR3 totals 18 residues. As DNA, the CDR3 is TGTGCCGGCAGTATCGGACAGGTCCGGGTACTTTCCAATCAGCCCCAGCATTTT. Translating it yields CAGSIGQVRVLSNQPQHF.

The rearrangement uses TRBV15 and TRBJ1-4; 10 bases match TRBD1. CDR1 and CDR2 from the germline V gene are LNHNV and YYDKDF (reference sequence). The CDR3 runs 16 residues. V trimming: 1 base; J trimming: 4 bases; junction bases outside the gene matches: 3. CDR3 bases: TGTGCCACCAGCAGAGGGACAGGGGGACTTAATGAAAAACTGTTTTTT. Encoded protein: CATSRGTGGLNEKLFF.

The genes are TRBV6-2 or TRBV6-3 and TRBJ2-7; D unclear. Per the germline V gene, CDR1 is MNHEY and CDR2 is SVGEGT. This CDR3 comprises 15 residues. Trimming took off 5 bases at V and 4 bases at J, with 18 bases between the two ends. The CDR3 here is CASSRQPQFGYEQYF. The DNA for the CDR3 is TGTGCCAGCAGTCGTCAACCCCAATTCGGGTACGAGCAGTACTTC.

The chain has TRBV30 and TRBJ1-5; D is ambiguous. Germline V gives CDR1 GTSNPN, CDR2 SVGIG (reference sequence). The CDR3 sequence is 15 residues long. V shed 0 bases and J shed 3 bases, with 12 bases lying between them. DNA of the CDR3: TGTGCCTGGAGTGTACCAGGCAGAGTCAATCAGCCCCAGCATTTT. Translated, it gives CAWSVPGRVNQPQHF.

The chain has TRBV5-8 and TRBJ2-7; D may be TRBD2 (6 bases). The germline V gene encodes CDR1 SGHTS and CDR2 YDEGEE. Trimming took off 4 bases at V and 0 bases at J, with 14 bases between the two ends. There are 15 residues in the CDR3. CDR3 region: CASSQAGGDSYEQYF. As DNA, the CDR3 is TGTGCCAGCAGCCAGGCGGGCGGGGACTCCTACGAGCAGTACTTC.

This chain connects TRBV6-2 or TRBV6-3 to TRBJ1-1; D is unclear. Trimming removed 2 bases at V and 5 bases at J, with 12 bases between. The germline gives CDR1 MNHEY, CDR2 SVGEGT. The CDR3 has 14 residues. This CDR3 is CASSYMKTATEAFF. CDR3 in DNA: TGTGCCAGCAGTTACATGAAAACGGCGACTGAAGCTTTCTTT.

The chain has TRBV28 and TRBJ2-1; D possibly corresponds to TRBD2 (6 bases). The CDR3 runs 12 residues. The ends were cut back, 2 bases at V and 10 bases at J, with 9 bases in the middle. Germline values: CDR1 MDHEN, CDR2 SYDVKM. The CDR3 region is CASSLRGKEQFF. The CDR3 DNA sequence: TGTGCCAGCAGTTTACGCGGGAAGGAGCAGTTCTTC.

Written as DNA, the CDR3 is TGCGCCAGCAGCCGGACCTCCTACGCGGGAGGATCGGGAGAGCAGTACTTC. Translation: CASSRTSYAGGSGEQYF. The chain carries TRBV4-1 and TRBJ2-7; TRBD2 matches 8 bases. This CDR3 is 17 amino acids long. Germline V gives CDR1 MGHRA, CDR2 YSYEKL. Unmatched junction bases numbered 18, after V lost 4 bases and J lost 7 bases.

This clonotype was counted only a few times. V is TRBV27 and J is TRBJ1-2; D unclear. Deletions cut 4 bases from V and 4 bases from J, with 16 bases between. Germline-derived CDR1 and CDR2 are MNHEY and SMNVEV (reference sequence). CDR3 length equals 15 residues. The CDR3 DNA reads TGTGCCAGCAGTTCTCCGAAGATCGGGGTCTATGGCTACACCTTC. Translating it yields CASSSPKIGVYGYTF.

V gene TRBV9 combines with J gene TRBJ2-2; the D gene is possibly TRBD2 (6 bases). The germline gives CDR1 SGDLS, CDR2 YYNGEE. The ends were cut back, 2 bases at V and 1 base at J, with 15 bases in the middle. The length of the CDR3 is 17 residues. The CDR3 DNA follows: TGTGCCAGCAGCGTTTTGGCGGGGCCGGGGAACACCGGGGAGCTGTTTTTT. Protein product: CASSVLAGPGNTGELFF.

This clonotype turned up a few times. The chain recombines TRBV7-2 with TRBJ2-3, with D possibly matching TRBD2 (5 bases). V gave up 0 bases and J gave up 0 bases, with 10 bases separating them. CDR1 SGHTA and CDR2 FQGNSA come from the germline V gene. The CDR3 is made up of 16 amino acids. The CDR3: CASSLAEESSTDTQYF. CDR3 bases: TGTGCCAGCAGCTTAGCGGAGGAATCTAGCACAGATACGCAGTATTTT.

The chain combines TRBV15 with TRBJ2-1, with D tentatively TRBD2 (5 bases). CDR1 LNHNV and CDR2 YYDKDF come from the germline V gene (reference sequence). The CDR3 extends over 17 amino acids. Trimming removed 0 bases from V and 5 bases from J, with 17 bases in between. Here the CDR3 DNA reads TGTGCCACCAGCAGAGATTTAGCGAGTTTTACAGACAATGAGCAGTTCTTC. It encodes CATSRDLASFTDNEQFF.

V and J are TRBV20-1 and TRBJ1-2; 8 nucleotides agree with TRBD1. The J segment lost 6 bases and the V segment lost 5 bases, leaving 2 bases of the junction unmatched. CDR3 length: 11 residues. Germline CDR1 and CDR2: DFQATT and SNEGSKA (reference sequence). Written as DNA, the CDR3 is TGCAGTGCTGACAGGGGTAATGGCTACACCTTC. It yields the protein CSADRGNGYTF.

This clonotype was counted a single time. The chain links TRBV2 to TRBJ2-1; D not resolved. The germline V gene encodes CDR1 SNHLY and CDR2 FYNNEI. This CDR3 has 11 amino acids. The ends were cut back, 6 bases at V and 15 bases at J, with 15 bases in the middle. DNA of the CDR3: TGTGCCAGCAGGGACCGAACCTTCCCGTTCTTC. This codes for CASRDRTFPFF. Variable domain in full (rest from reference TRBV2 and TRBJ2-1): EPEVTQTPSHQVTQMGQEVILRCVPISNHLYFYWYRQILGQKVEFLVSFYNNEISEKSEIFDDQFSVERPDGSNFTLKIRSTKLEDSAMYFCASRDRTFPFFGPGTRLTVL.

The chain joins TRBV27 to TRBJ2-3, with TRBD2 matching over 11 bases. The CDR3 spans 16 residues. Per germline, CDR1 MNHEY and CDR2 SMNVEV (reference sequence). V trimming: 7 bases; J trimming: 3 bases; junction bases outside the gene matches: 9. CDR3 residues: CASNSIAGGGTDTQYF. CDR3 DNA: TGTGCCAGCAATTCCATAGCGGGAGGGGGTACAGATACGCAGTATTTT.

The chain carries TRBV28 and TRBJ2-1, with D possibly called TRBD1 or TRBD2 (5 bases each). Trimming left V 3 bases short and J 4 bases short, with 19 bases between. CDR1 is MDHEN, CDR2 SYDVKM, per germline. CDR3 length: 17 residues. The CDR3 nucleotides are TGTGCCAGCAGTTTGCCCCCCCTTCGGGGCGATTACAATGAGCAGTTCTTC. As protein: CASSLPPLRGDYNEQFF.

CDR3 residues: CASSLRTQRGEQYF. The CDR3 bases are TGTGCCAGCAGCCTTCGGACCCAGAGGGGGGAGCAGTACTTC. The chain employs TRBV7-2 and TRBJ2-5; either TRBD1 or TRBD2 may fit D (6 bases each). CDR1 is SGHTA and CDR2 is FQGNSA in the germline V gene. The CDR3 is 14 amino acids. Trimming stripped 5 bases from V and 11 bases from J, with 21 bases between. The whole variable domain, remainder taken from reference TRBV7-2 and TRBJ2-5, is GAGVSQSPSNKVTEKGKDVELRCDPISGHTALYWYRQSLGQGLEFLIYFQGNSAPDKSGLPSDRFSAERTGGSVSTLTIQRTQQEDSAVYLCASSLRTQRGEQYFGPGTRLLVL.

The chain joins TRBV4-1 to TRBJ1-2; D may be TRBD1 (5 bases). V lost 2 bases, J lost 10 bases, and 14 bases lay in between. CDR1 and CDR2 from the germline V gene are MGHRA and YSYEKL. The CDR3 length is 13 residues. The CDR3 bases are TGCGCCAGCAGCCAATCCCGACAGCACCTCTACACCTTC. Translation: CASSQSRQHLYTF.

The V call is TRBV9, the J call TRBJ2-3, with a weak D call TRBD1 (6 bases). Germline CDR1 reads SGDLS; CDR2 reads YYNGEE. The germline V and J ends were trimmed by 1 base and 1 base, with 10 bases remaining between them. This CDR3 is 15 amino acids long. Written as DNA, the CDR3 is TGTGCCAGCAGCGTACGTGGGGGCGGCACAGATACGCAGTATTTT. Translation gives CASSVRGGGTDTQYF.

This clonotype has a count of ten or more. This chain uses TRBV6-1 with TRBJ2-7; a possible D gene is TRBD1 (6 bases). This CDR3 spans 19 amino acids. The germline CDR1 and CDR2 sequences are MNHNS and SASEGT. The V end was cut by 6 bases, the J end by 3 bases, with 30 bases between. The CDR3 loop reads CASSRKPTPYQGNLYEQYF. The CDR3 nucleotides read TGTGCCAGCAGCAGAAAACCTACACCTTACCAGGGGAATCTCTACGAGCAGTACTTC.

This clonotype was detected only once. This chain uses TRBV9 with TRBJ2-1; 9 bases agree with TRBD2. Losses at the gene ends were 3 bases for V and 2 bases for J; bases not matched to a gene: 21. The CDR3 contains 21 residues. Germline values: CDR1 SGDLS, CDR2 YYNGEE. The CDR3 here is CASSEGRVYHVAGATYNEQFF. DNA for the CDR3: TGTGCCAGCAGCGAGGGGAGGGTTTACCACGTAGCGGGAGCAACCTACAATGAGCAGTTCTTC. Full variable domain (remainder filled in from reference TRBV9 and TRBJ2-1): DSGVTQTPKHLITATGQRVTLRCSPRSGDLSVYWYQQSLDQGLQFLIQYYNGEERAKGNILERFSAQQFPDLHSELNLSSLELGDSALYFCASSEGRVYHVAGATYNEQFFGPGTRLTVL.

This chain joins TRBV11-2 and TRBJ2-2, with D hard to call. The ends were cut back, 1 base at V and 7 bases at J, with 13 bases in the middle. Germline V gene data show CDR1 as SGHAT and CDR2 as FQNNGV. The CDR3 is 15 residues long. DNA for the CDR3: TGTGCCAGCAGCTTAGTAGCTATTGGGGTCGGGGAGCTGTTTTTT. Its translation is CASSLVAIGVGELFF.

The chain couples TRBV20-1 to TRBJ2-7; 8 nucleotides agree with TRBD2. From germline, CDR1 is DFQATT and CDR2 SNEGSKA (reference sequence). The CDR3 consists of 13 residues. With 6 bases clipped from V and 3 bases from J, the junction kept 7 bases outside the gene matches. CDR3 residues: CSAPTSANYEQYF. CDR3 in DNA: TGCAGTGCCCCGACTAGCGCCAACTACGAGCAGTACTTC.

This chain connects TRBV4-2 to TRBJ2-1; TRBD2 agrees at 7 bases. Germline loops: CDR1 LGHNA, CDR2 YNFKEQ. The CDR3 length is 17 residues. J gave up 8 bases and V 0 bases, and 13 bases lay outside the gene matches. In DNA, the CDR3 is TGTGCCAGCAGCCAAGAGCTTACCAGCGGGAACAGGCATGAGCAGTTCTTC. As protein: CASSQELTSGNRHEQFF.

V and J are TRBV5-1 and TRBJ2-7; D tentatively reads TRBD1 or TRBD2 (6 bases each). The V end was cut by 3 bases, the J end by 2 bases, with 18 bases between. From germline, CDR1 is SGHRS and CDR2 YFSETQ. This CDR3 contains 16 residues. DNA of the CDR3: TGCGCCAGCAGCTATGGGGGCGTTAGCGGCACCTACGAGCAGTACTTC. Protein: CASSYGGVSGTYEQYF.

The sample holds a few counts of this clonotype. V and J are TRBV4-1 and TRBJ2-2; D gene uncertain. This CDR3 comprises 13 residues. Trimming shortened V by 4 bases and J by 4 bases, and 7 bases separated the two germline ends. Germline lookup yields CDR1 MGHRA and CDR2 YSYEKL. The CDR3 DNA is TGCGCCAGCAGCCCGATAACCACCGGGGAGCTGTTTTTT. Encoded protein: CASSPITTGELFF.

This clonotype was detected once. The V call is TRBV5-1, the J call TRBJ2-1; 9 bases are shared with TRBD1. Losses at the gene ends were 0 bases for V and 10 bases for J; bases not matched to a gene: 8. CDR3 length: 15 residues. The germline V gene encodes CDR1 SGHRS and CDR2 YFSETQ. CDR3 nucleotide sequence: TGCGCCAGCAGCTTGGGGACAGGGGCGACTTACGAGCAGTTCTTC. Translating it yields CASSLGTGATYEQFF.